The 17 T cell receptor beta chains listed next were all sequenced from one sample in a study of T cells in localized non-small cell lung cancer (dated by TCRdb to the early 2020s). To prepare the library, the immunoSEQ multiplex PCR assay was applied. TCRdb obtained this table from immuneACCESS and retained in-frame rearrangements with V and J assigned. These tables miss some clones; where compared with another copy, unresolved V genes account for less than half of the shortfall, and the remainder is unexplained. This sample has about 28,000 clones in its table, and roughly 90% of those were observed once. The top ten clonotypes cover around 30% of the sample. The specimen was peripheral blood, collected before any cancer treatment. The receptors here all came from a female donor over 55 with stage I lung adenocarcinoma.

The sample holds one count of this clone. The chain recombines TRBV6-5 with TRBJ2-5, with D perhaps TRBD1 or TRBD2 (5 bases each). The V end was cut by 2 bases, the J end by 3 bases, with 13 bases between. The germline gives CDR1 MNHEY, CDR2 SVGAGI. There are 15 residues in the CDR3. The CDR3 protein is CASSYGRVGEETQYF. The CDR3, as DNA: TGTGCCAGCAGTTACGGCCGAGTGGGGGAAGAGACCCAGTACTTC.

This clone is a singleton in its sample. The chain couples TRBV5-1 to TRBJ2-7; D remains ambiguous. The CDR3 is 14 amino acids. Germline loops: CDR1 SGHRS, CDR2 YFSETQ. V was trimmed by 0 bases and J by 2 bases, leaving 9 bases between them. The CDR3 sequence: CASSLEIPPYEQYF. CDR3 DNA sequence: TGCGCCAGCAGCTTGGAGATTCCTCCCTACGAGCAGTACTTC.

CDR3 in DNA: TGTGCCAGCAGCCAAGGGATGGGGGATTTAGGCACAGATACGCAGTATTTT. Translated: CASSQGMGDLGTDTQYF. The chain combines TRBV4-2 with TRBJ2-3; D may be TRBD1 or TRBD2 (5 bases each). This CDR3 has 17 residues. CDR1 is LGHNA and CDR2 is YNFKEQ in the germline V gene. The V end was cut by 1 base, the J end by 1 base, with 15 bases between.

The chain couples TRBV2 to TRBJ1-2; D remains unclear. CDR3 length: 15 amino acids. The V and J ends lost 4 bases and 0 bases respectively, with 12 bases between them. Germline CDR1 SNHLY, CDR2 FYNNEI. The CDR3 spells CASSGLLGSNYGYTF. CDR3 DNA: TGTGCCAGCAGTGGGTTGTTGGGCTCTAACTATGGCTACACCTTC.

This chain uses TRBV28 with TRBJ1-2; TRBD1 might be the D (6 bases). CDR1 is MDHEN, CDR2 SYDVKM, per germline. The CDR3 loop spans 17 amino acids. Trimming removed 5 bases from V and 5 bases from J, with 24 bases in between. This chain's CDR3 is CASSETGGSSKTYGYTF. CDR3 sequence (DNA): TGTGCCAGCAGTGAAACGGGGGGCAGCTCTAAAACGTATGGCTACACCTTC.

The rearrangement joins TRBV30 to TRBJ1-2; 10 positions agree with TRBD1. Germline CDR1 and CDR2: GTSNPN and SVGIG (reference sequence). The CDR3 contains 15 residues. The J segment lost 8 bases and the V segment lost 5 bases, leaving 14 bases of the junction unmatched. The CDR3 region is CAWEKTGGLSGGYTF. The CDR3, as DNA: TGTGCCTGGGAGAAGACAGGGGGCCTTTCGGGCGGCTACACCTTC.

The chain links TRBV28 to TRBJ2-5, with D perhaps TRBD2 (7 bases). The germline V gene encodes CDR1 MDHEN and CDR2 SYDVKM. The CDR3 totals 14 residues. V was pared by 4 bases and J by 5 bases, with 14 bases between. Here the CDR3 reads CASSSGGGRETQYF. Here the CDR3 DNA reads TGTGCCAGCAGTTCCGGCGGGGGCCGGGAGACCCAGTACTTC. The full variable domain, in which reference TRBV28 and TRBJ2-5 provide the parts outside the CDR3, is DVKVTQSSRYLVKRTGEKVFLECVQDMDHENMFWYRQDPGLGLRLIYFSYDVKMKEKGDIPEGYSVSREKKERFSLILESASTNQTSMYLCASSSGGGRETQYFGPGTRLLVL.

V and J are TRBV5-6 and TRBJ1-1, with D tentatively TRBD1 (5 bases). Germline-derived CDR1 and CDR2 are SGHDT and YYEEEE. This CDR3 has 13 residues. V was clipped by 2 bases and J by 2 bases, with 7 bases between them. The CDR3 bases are TGTGCCAGCAGCTTCAGGGTAAACACTGAAGCTTTCTTT. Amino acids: CASSFRVNTEAFF.

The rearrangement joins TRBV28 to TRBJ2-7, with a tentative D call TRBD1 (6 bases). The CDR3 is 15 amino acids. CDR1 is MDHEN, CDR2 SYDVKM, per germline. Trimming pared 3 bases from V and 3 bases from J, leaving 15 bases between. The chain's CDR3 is CASSLEMGAGYEQYF. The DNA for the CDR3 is TGTGCCAGCAGTTTGGAGATGGGGGCTGGCTACGAGCAGTACTTC.

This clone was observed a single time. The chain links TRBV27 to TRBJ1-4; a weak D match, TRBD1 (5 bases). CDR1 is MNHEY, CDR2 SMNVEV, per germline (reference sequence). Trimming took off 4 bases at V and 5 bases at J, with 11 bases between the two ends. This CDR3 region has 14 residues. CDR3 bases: TGTGCCAGCAGTTCCAGGGAGTTAAATGAAAAACTGTTTTTT. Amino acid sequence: CASSSRELNEKLFF.

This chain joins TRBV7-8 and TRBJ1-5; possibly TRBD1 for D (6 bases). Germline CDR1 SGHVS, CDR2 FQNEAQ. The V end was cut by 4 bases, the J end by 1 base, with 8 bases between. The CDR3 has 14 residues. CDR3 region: CASSSGQSNQPQHF. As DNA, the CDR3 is TGTGCCAGCAGCTCCGGACAGAGCAATCAGCCCCAGCATTTT.

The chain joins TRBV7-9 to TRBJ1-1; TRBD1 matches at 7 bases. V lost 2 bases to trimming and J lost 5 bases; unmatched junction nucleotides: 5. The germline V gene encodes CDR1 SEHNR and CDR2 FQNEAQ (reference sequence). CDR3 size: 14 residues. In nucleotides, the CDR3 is TGTGCCAGCAGCTTACAGGGGGTCGGGACTGAAGCTTTCTTT. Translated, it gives CASSLQGVGTEAFF. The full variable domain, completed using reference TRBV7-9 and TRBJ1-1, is DTGVSQNPRHKITKRGQNVTFRCDPISEHNRLYWYRQTLGQGPEFLTYFQNEAQLEKSRLLSDRFSAERPKGSFSTLEIQRTEQGDSAMYLCASSLQGVGTEAFFGQGTRLTVV.

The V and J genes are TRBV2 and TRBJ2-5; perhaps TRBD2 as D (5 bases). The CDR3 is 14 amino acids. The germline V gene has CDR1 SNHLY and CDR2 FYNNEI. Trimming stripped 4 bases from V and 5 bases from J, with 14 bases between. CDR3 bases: TGTGCCAGCAGTGTGGGCATCGGGATCGAGACCCAGTACTTC. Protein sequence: CASSVGIGIETQYF.

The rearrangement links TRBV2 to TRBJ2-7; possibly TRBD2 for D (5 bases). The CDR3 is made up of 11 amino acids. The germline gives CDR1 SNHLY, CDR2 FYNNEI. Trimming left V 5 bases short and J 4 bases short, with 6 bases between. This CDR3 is CASSRTYEQYF. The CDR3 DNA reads TGTGCCAGCAGTCGGACTTACGAGCAGTACTTC.

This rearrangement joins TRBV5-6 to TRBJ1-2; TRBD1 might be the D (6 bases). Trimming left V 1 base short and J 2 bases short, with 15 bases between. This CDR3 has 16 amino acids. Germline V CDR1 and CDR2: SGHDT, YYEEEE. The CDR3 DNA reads TGTGCCAGCAGCTTGAATTTTGGCGGACAGAACTATGGCTACACCTTC. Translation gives CASSLNFGGQNYGYTF.

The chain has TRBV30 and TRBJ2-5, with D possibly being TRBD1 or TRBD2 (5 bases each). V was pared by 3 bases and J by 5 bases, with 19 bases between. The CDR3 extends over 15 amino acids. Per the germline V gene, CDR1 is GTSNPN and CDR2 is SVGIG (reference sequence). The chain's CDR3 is CAWSPAAARGETQYF. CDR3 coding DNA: TGTGCCTGGAGCCCTGCGGCCGCGAGGGGTGAGACCCAGTACTTC.

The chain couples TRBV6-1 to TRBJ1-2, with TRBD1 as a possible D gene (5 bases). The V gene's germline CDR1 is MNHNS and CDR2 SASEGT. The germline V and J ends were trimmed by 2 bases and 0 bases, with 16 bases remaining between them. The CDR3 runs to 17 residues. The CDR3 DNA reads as TGTGCCAGCAGTGAATTCCCTGACAGCCTAGCTAACTATGGCTACACCTTC. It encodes CASSEFPDSLANYGYTF.